This T cell receptor beta chain comes out of a study of OX40 agonist ivuxolimab in advanced cancers. Overall study context: Every patient in dose escalation had hepatocellular carcinoma, melanoma, renal cell or head and neck cancer.

Germline assignment: CDR1 SGDLS and CDR2 YYNGEE. Losses at the gene ends were 2 bases for V and 2 bases for J; bases not matched to a gene: 6. The CDR3 consists of 16 residues. The repertoire was sequenced with immunoSEQ multiplex PCR; TCRdb's copy has only in-frame clones and lacks some. Of about 76,000 clones listed, about 88% are singletons. The chain combines TRBV9 with TRBJ2-5; 10 nucleotides match TRBD2. The sample was CD4+ or CD8+ T cells sorted from blood, taken in a trial of the OX40 agonist ivuxolimab. This TCR was recovered from an adult with an advanced solid tumor such as melanoma, head and neck, liver or kidney cancer. The CDR3: CASSVSASGGQETQYF. The CDR3 DNA reads as TGTGCCAGCAGCGTTTCGGCTAGCGGGGGTCAAGAGACCCAGTACTTC.